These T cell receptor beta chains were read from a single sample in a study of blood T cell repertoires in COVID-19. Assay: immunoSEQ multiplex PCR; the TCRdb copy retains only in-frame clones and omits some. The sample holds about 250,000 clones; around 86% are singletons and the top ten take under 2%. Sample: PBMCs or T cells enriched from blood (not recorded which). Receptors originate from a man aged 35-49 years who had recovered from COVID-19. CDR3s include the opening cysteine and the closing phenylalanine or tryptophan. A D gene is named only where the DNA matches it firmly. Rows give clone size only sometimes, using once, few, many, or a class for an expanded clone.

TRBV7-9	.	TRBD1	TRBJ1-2	CASSPTGGILISGYTF	TGTGCCAGCAGCCCGACAGGGGGAATCTTGATTAGTGGCTACACCTTC
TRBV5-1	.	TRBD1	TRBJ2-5	CASSQRTGEGETQYF	TGCGCCAGCAGCCAAAGGACAGGGGAGGGGGAGACCCAGTACTTC
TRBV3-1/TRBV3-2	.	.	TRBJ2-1	CASSQDILARQFF	TGTGCCAGCAGCCAAGATATTCTAGCGCGGCAGTTCTTC
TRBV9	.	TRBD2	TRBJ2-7	CASSVGTSGGHEQYF	TGTGCCAGCAGCGTTGGGACTAGCGGGGGCCACGAGCAGTACTTC
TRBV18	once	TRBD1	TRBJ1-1	CASSPGQLNTEAFF	TGTGCCAGCTCACCGGGACAGCTGAACACTGAAGCTTTCTTT
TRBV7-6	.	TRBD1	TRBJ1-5	CASSLGTGNQPQHF	TGTGCCAGCAGCTTAGGGACAGGGAATCAGCCCCAGCATTTT
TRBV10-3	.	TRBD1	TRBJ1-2	CAINEYGQADYGYTF	TGTGCCATCAACGAATACGGACAGGCTGACTATGGCTACACCTTC
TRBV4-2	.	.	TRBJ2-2	CASSQTTANTGELFF	TGTGCCAGCAGCCAAACAACCGCGAACACCGGGGAGCTGTTTTTT
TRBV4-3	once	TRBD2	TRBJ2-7	CASSQDSGTSGYYEQYF	TGCGCCAGCAGCCAAGATTCCGGAACTAGCGGATACTACGAGCAGTACTTC
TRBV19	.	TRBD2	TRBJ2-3	CASKPGGGDTQYF	TGTGCCAGTAAACCGGGAGGGGGAGATACGCAGTATTTT
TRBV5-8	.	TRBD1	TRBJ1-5	CASSKGQGWVWNQPQHF	TGTGCCAGCAGCAAAGGACAGGGGTGGGTGTGGAATCAGCCCCAGCATTTT
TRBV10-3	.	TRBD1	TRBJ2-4	CAISATGLGVNIQYF	TGTGCCATCAGTGCGACAGGGCTAGGCGTTAACATTCAGTACTTC
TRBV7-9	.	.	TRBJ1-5	CASSSGSQPQHF	TGTGCCAGCAGCTCGGGTTCACAGCCCCAGCATTTT
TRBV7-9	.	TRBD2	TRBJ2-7	CASSLTLAAYPPYEQYF	TGTGCCAGCAGCTTAACGCTAGCGGCCTATCCCCCCTACGAGCAGTACTTC
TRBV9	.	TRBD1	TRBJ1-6	CASSVDPGQGNSPLHF	TGTGCCAGCAGCGTAGATCCCGGACAGGGTAATTCACCCCTCCACTTT
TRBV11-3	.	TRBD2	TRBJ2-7	CASSRGTSSEQYF	TGTGCCAGCAGCCGGGGGACTAGCAGCGAGCAGTACTTC
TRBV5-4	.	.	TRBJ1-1	CASGSKPGIRFVGHTEAFF	TGTGCCAGCGGATCGAAGCCGGGAATAAGGTTTGTTGGGCACACTGAAGCTTTCTTT
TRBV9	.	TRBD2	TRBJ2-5	CASSVGLAGAETQYF	TGTGCCAGCAGCGTAGGGCTAGCGGGAGCAGAGACCCAGTACTTC
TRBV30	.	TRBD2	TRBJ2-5	CAWRLAGGPETQYF	TGTGCCTGGAGACTGGCGGGAGGGCCTGAGACCCAGTACTTC
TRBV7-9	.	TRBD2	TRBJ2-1	CASRTGSGGKYNEQFF	TGTGCCAGCAGGACCGGGTCCGGGGGGAAATACAATGAGCAGTTCTTC
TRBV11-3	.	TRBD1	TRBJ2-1	CASSLRQGPYNEQFF	TGTGCCAGCAGCTTAAGACAGGGACCCTACAATGAGCAGTTCTTC
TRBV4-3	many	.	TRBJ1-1	CASSQEGGGLGVNTEAFF	TGCGCCAGCAGCCAAGAAGGGGGGGGCTTAGGGGTGAACACTGAAGCTTTCTTT
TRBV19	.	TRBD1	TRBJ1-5	CASSTVGQTGQPQHF	TGTGCCAGTAGTACCGTGGGACAGACGGGACAGCCCCAGCATTTT
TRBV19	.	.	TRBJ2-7	CASSIATGGYEQYF	TGTGCCAGTAGTATAGCTACGGGTGGCTACGAGCAGTACTTC
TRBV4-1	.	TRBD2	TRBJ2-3	CASSQDLAGVFRDTQYF	TGCGCCAGCAGCCAAGATCTAGCGGGAGTGTTTAGAGATACGCAGTATTTT
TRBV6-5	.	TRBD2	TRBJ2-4	CASSYSTSASIQYF	TGTGCCAGCAGTTATTCGACTAGCGCGAGCATTCAGTACTTC
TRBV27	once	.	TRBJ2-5	CASSGPLQGVETQYF	TGTGCCAGCAGCGGCCCCCTACAGGGCGTGGAGACCCAGTACTTC
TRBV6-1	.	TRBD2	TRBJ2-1	CASSEWGLAGGRDEQFF	TGTGCCAGCAGTGAATGGGGACTAGCGGGAGGGCGGGATGAGCAGTTCTTC
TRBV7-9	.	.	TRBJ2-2	CASSLAGLYTGELFF	TGTGCCAGCAGCTTAGCTGGCCTTTACACCGGGGAGCTGTTTTTT
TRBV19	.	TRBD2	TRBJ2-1	CASSPTGLAGRNEQFF	TGTGCCAGTAGTCCCACGGGACTAGCGGGGCGCAATGAGCAGTTCTTC
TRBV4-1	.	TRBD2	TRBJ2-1	CASSQVRAGGPNNEQFF	TGCGCCAGCAGCCAAGTTCGGGCGGGAGGGCCTAACAATGAGCAGTTCTTC
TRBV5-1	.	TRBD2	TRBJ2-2	CASSPGRAGELFF	TGCGCCAGCAGCCCGGGGAGGGCCGGGGAGCTGTTTTTT
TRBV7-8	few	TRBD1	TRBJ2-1	CASSFPGQGSYNEQFF	TGTGCCAGCAGCTTCCCGGGACAGGGATCTTACAATGAGCAGTTCTTC
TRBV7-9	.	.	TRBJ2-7	CASSFPGVGYEQYF	TGTGCCAGCAGCTTTCCCGGGGTCGGCTACGAGCAGTACTTC
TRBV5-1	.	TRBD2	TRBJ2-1	CASTFLGLAENEQFF	TGCGCCAGCACCTTTCTTGGACTAGCGGAAAATGAGCAGTTCTTC